This T cell receptor beta chain was obtained from a study of T cell responses to AZD1222 COVID-19 vaccine listed by TCRdb under 2021. For the study in its entirety: AZD1222 recipients given second doses at about 4 weeks or at about 12 weeks were pooled, since spike-specific TCR depth and breadth were not found to differ between the two schedules. Trial participants were enrolled by age into 18-55, 56-69 and 70-plus year subgroups, with approximately 150, 30 and 60 TCR-sequenced participants respectively. TCR sequencing was performed for 230 to 250 trial participants, of whom around 210 were given two doses of AZD1222 and 26 were given two doses of MenACWY control vaccine.

The CDR3 regions of human TCRbeta chains were analyzed by immunosequencing. Under the source paper's analysis protocol: TCRs in the repertoires were matched against a reference library of SARS-CoV-2-specific TCRs that had been generated with the MIRA antigen-specificity platform. Breadth meant the fraction of unique TCRs that were SARS-CoV-2-associated, whereas depth meant the fraction of total T cells that were SARS-CoV-2-associated. Each spike-specific TCR was assigned to its reactive spike region and to a CD4 or CD8 class using the MIRA data. Log10-transformed breadth and depth values were compared by one-way ANOVA with Sidak's multiple comparisons tests. Entries here come from immuneACCESS through TCRdb and include only in-frame sequences with V and J called. Some clones fail to appear in such tables; in the studies checked, an unresolved V gene covers under half of the shortfall, and the cause of the remainder is unknown. V, J and clone size reflect that table, while D and trimming were determined from the DNA. The sample profile shows 140,000 or so clones; 92% of them were found once. The top ten clones comprise 1.5% to 2% of the sample.

Broad study findings and their caveats: Most participants were white British and females outnumbered males, and the authors suggested that clonal diversity may have been underestimated. After two AZD1222 doses, both the breadth and the depth of spike-specific TCRs were significantly higher than at day 0 and than in MenACWY recipients. The whole spike protein was spanned by vaccine-associated CD4 TCRs, and dominant responses were seen in regions 160-218 and 743-854. Because no day 14 peak-response samples were available, the repertoires could be characterized only after the peak T cell response. Epitopes outside the regions mutated in the B.1.351 and B.1.1.7 variants were reportedly recognized by nearly half of the unique spike-specific TCRs. The 56-69-year group was small, and its depth increase did not reach significance, likely because of low power. Conclusions about previously exposed vaccinees are limited, since just a handful of AZD1222 recipients were seropositive for SARS-CoV-2 at baseline.

With respect to this clone: Its antigen is currently not known. Within one base of it there is no much larger clone, and no base qualities were kept.

This specimen's time point label, interpreted: baseline before first vaccination. Samples from vaccinated people were obtained from the UK trials COV001 and COV002, which included a single-blind randomized controlled phase 2/3 trial of AZD1222 (ChAdOx1 nCoV-19) in healthy adults. Trial participant PBMC samples were collected at day 0 and day 28 after the second dose for TCRbeta chain sequencing. Trimming costs V 0 bases and J 8 bases, and their ends lie 10 bases apart. The germline V gene specifies MNHEY as CDR1 and SVGAGI as CDR2. CDR3 length: 13 amino acids, cysteine to phenylalanine. The retained sequence is limited to the CDR3, 39 bases, with the frame set at the first base.

The receptor comes from an adult in good health. The chain couples TRBV6-5 to TRBJ1-1, with the D gene too uncertain to name. The sample was peripheral blood, taken on day 0 of AZD1222 vaccination. The DNA is TGTGCCAGCAGTTACTCCGGTCGGGGAGAAGCTTTCTTT. Its protein is CASSYSGRGEAFF.